This T cell receptor beta chain was captured by sequencing in a study of blood T cells in healthy people across ages. To note about this clonotype: What it binds is unknown.

Next came a second PCR, run for about 6 to 12 cycles, which used a sample-barcoded 5' primer along with a J-beta primer mix. The authors tagged each cDNA molecule using a template-switch adaptor with 12 random nucleotides. One entry per CDR3 protein results from TCRdb running MiXCR on the 5' RACE reads. The sample includes about 680,000 distinct CDR3 sequences, over 45% of them seen just once. Broader study findings: Whereas aged donors had fewer naive CD4+ cells, long-lived donors had more of them and higher diversity. CMV status of donors was not determined, possibly confounding expanded clonotype changes.

The germline V and J ends were trimmed by 0 bases and 7 bases, with 9 bases remaining between them. Germline CDR1 is SGHVS and CDR2 is FQNEAQ. The CDR3 runs to 14 residues. The chain recombines TRBV7-8 with TRBJ1-4, with D uncertain. The sequencing sample was made of blood. The TCR was taken from a woman aged 60 to 75 in good health. The CDR3 loop reads CASSLARWGEKLFF. The DNA of the CDR3 is TGTGCCAGCAGCTTAGCGCGCTGGGGTGAAAAACTGTTTTTT.